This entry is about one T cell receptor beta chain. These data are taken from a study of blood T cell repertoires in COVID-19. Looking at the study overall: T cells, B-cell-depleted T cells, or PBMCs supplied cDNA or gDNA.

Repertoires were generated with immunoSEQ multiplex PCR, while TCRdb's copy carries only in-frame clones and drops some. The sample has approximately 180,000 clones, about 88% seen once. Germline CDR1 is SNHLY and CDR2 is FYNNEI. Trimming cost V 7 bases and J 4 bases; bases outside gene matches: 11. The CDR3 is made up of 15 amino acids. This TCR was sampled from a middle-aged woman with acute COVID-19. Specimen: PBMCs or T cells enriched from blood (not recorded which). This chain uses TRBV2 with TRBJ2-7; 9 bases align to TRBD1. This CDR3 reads CASTPSGTGKYEQYF. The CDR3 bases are TGTGCCAGCACCCCCTCCGGGACAGGGAAGTACGAGCAGTACTTC. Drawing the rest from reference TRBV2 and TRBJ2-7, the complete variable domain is EPEVTQTPSHQVTQMGQEVILRCVPISNHLYFYWYRQILGQKVEFLVSFYNNEISEKSEIFDDQFSVERPDGSNFTLKIRSTKLEDSAMYFCASTPSGTGKYEQYFGPGTRLTVT.